This is a list of T cell receptor beta chains from one sample in a study of blood T cell repertoires in COVID-19. Produced via immunoSEQ multiplex PCR; TCRdb's table is partial and in-frame only. The sample has around 160,000 clones; approximately 91% are singletons. Material for sequencing was peripheral blood. Receptor source: a man aged 18 to 30 with acute or convalescent COVID-19. The CDR3 runs from the conserved cysteine through the conserved F or W. D genes are given only for firm matches. Clone size is given for some rows only: seen once, a few or many times, or a class if the clone is expanded.

j_call | v_call | d_call | clone_size | cdr3_aa | cdr3_nt
TRBJ1-5 | TRBV30 | - | - | CAWSAGEGKYQPQHF | TGTGCCTGGAGTGCAGGGGAGGGAAAATATCAGCCCCAGCATTTT
TRBJ1-1 | TRBV27 | TRBD1 | - | CASSPRQGKAFF | TGTGCCAGCAGTCCCCGACAGGGTAAAGCTTTCTTT
TRBJ2-7 | TRBV7-8 | - | - | CASSLGDRIPPEQYF | TGTGCCAGCAGCTTAGGTGACAGGATACCCCCCGAGCAGTACTTC
TRBJ2-3 | TRBV7-9 | - | - | CASPGFTDTQYF | TGTGCGAGCCCGGGGTTCACAGATACGCAGTATTTT
TRBJ1-1 | TRBV11-3 | - | - | CASSLDWRGPGTEAFF | TGTGCCAGCAGCTTAGATTGGCGGGGCCCGGGCACTGAAGCTTTCTTT
TRBJ1-2 | TRBV6-6 | - | - | CASSPGGAYGYTF | TGTGCCAGCAGCCCTGGGGGGGCCTATGGCTACACCTTC
TRBJ2-7 | TRBV10-1 | TRBD1 | once | CASQDYRGSYEQYF | TGCGCCAGTCAAGACTACAGGGGTTCCTACGAGCAGTACTTC
TRBJ2-1 | TRBV10-1 | - | - | CAPESSWENNEQFF | TGCGCCCCCGAGAGTTCCTGGGAGAACAATGAGCAGTTCTTC
TRBJ2-2 | TRBV5-1 | - | - | CASSPTGNTGELFF | TGCGCCAGCAGTCCGACAGGGAACACCGGGGAGCTGTTTTTT
TRBJ1-6 | TRBV20-1 | TRBD1 | once | CSASTQGNSPLHF | TGCAGTGCTAGTACACAGGGGAATTCACCCCTCCACTTT
TRBJ2-5 | TRBV3-1/TRBV3-2 | - | once | CASSQNIGGGETQYF | TGTGCCAGCAGCCAAAACATAGGCGGAGGCGAGACCCAGTACTTC
TRBJ1-5 | TRBV6-6 | - | - | CASSYKERNQPQHF | TGTGCCAGCAGTTACAAGGAGAGGAATCAGCCCCAGCATTTT
TRBJ1-3 | TRBV12-3/TRBV12-4 | - | - | CASSRGGNTIYF | TGTGCCAGCAGTCGAGGTGGAAACACCATATATTTT
TRBJ2-7 | TRBV2 | TRBD2 | - | CASSTGTSGSYEQYF | TGTGCCAGCAGTACCGGGACTAGCGGGAGTTACGAGCAGTACTTC
TRBJ2-6 | TRBV5-6 | - | once | CASSLGGSGANVLTF | TGTGCCAGCAGCTTGGGAGGCTCTGGGGCCAACGTCCTGACTTTC
TRBJ1-2 | TRBV19 | - | - | CASSHRLLERVSRYTF | TGTGCCAGTAGTCATCGCCTATTGGAGAGGGTTTCTCGCTACACCTTC
TRBJ1-6 | TRBV11-2 | - | - | CASSLEGGAVYNSPLHF | TGTGCCAGCAGCTTAGAGGGGGGGGCAGTTTACAATTCACCCCTCCACTTT
TRBJ1-5 | TRBV5-8 | - | few | CASSFRTLRTQHF | TGTGCCAGCAGCTTCAGGACTCTCCGGACCCAGCATTTT
TRBJ1-1 | TRBV25-1 | TRBD1 | - | CASRDRGLAEAFF | TGTGCCAGTAGAGACAGGGGGCTCGCTGAAGCTTTCTTT
TRBJ1-1 | TRBV9 | - | - | CASSVEGVARRAFF | TGTGCCAGCAGCGTAGAGGGGGTGGCCCGGAGGGCTTTCTTT
TRBJ2-6 | TRBV14 | - | - | CASSHGSGISHSGANVLTF | TGTGCCAGCAGCCATGGCTCGGGGATAAGTCACTCTGGGGCCAACGTCCTGACTTTC